The 3 T cell receptor beta chains listed next were all sequenced from one sample in a study of blood T cell repertoires in COVID-19. Produced via immunoSEQ multiplex PCR; TCRdb's table is partial and in-frame only. The sample lists some 200,000 clones, about 86% occurring once. Sequenced sample: peripheral blood. Receptors were obtained from a woman aged 80 or over in a cohort sampled during active or convalescent COVID-19.

This chain connects TRBV28 to TRBJ1-1; D possibly corresponds to TRBD1 (5 bases). The CDR3 covers 14 residues. The V end lost 6 bases, the J end lost 1 base, and 12 bases lay between the germline ends. CDR1 and CDR2 (germline): MDHEN, SYDVKM. CDR3 nucleotide sequence: TGTGCCAGCAGCCTAGGGGCTGGGAACACTGAAGCTTTCTTT. It is translated as CASSLGAGNTEAFF.

V and J are TRBV19 and TRBJ1-5; D is ambiguous. V dropped 4 bases and J dropped 3 bases, with 13 bases sitting between them. The CDR3 totals 15 residues. Germline loops: CDR1 LNHDA, CDR2 SQIVND (reference sequence). The chain's CDR3 is CASSNAGGVNQPQHF. The CDR3, as DNA: TGTGCCAGTAGTAATGCTGGTGGAGTCAATCAGCCCCAGCATTTT.

CDR3 amino acids: CASSYGQVFSGNTIYF. The CDR3 bases are TGTGCCAGCAGTTACGGCCAGGTATTCTCTGGAAACACCATATATTTT. This chain connects TRBV6-2 or TRBV6-3 to TRBJ1-3; no clear D. CDR3 length equals 16 residues. The germline V gene has CDR1 MNHEY and CDR2 SVGEGT. The V and J ends lost 2 bases and 0 bases respectively, with 11 bases between them.